This TCR beta chain appears in the sequencing data of a study of blood T cell repertoires in COVID-19. The protocol was immunoSEQ multiplex PCR, while the TCRdb copy is restricted to in-frame clones and leaves out a portion. The table has about 87,000 clones, approximately 87% seen once; the top ten hold 6% to 9.5%. The CDR3 has 15 amino acids. The trim removed 2 bases at V and 1 base at J, leaving 2 bases unmatched. Germline V gives CDR1 SNHLY, CDR2 FYNNEI. V and J are TRBV2 and TRBJ2-1; 7 bases map to TRBD2. The TCR comes from a human donor with acute or convalescent COVID-19. The donor label of this sample is uncertain. The sequenced sample consisted of peripheral blood. CDR3 sequence: CASSESGASYNEQFF. CDR3 in DNA: TGTGCCAGCAGTGAAAGCGGGGCGTCCTACAATGAGCAGTTCTTC.